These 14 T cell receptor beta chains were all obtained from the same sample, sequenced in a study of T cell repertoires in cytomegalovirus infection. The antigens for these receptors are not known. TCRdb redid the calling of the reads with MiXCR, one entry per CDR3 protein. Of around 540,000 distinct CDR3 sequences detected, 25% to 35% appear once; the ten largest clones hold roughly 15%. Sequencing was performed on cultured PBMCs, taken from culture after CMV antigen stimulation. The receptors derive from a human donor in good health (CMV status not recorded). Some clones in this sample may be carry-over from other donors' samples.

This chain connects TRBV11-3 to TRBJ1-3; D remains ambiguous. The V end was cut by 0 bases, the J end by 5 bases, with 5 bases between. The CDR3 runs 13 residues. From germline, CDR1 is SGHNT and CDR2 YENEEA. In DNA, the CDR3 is TGTGCCAGCAGCTTAGACCCAAGAAACACCATATATTTT. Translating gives CASSLDPRNTIYF.

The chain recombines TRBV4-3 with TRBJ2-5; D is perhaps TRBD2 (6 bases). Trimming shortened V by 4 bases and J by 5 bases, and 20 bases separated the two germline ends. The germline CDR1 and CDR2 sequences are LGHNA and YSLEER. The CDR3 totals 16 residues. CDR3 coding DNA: TGCGCCAGCAGCCCGGGGGAAAGAATCCCAGGGGAGACCCAGTACTTC. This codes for CASSPGERIPGETQYF.

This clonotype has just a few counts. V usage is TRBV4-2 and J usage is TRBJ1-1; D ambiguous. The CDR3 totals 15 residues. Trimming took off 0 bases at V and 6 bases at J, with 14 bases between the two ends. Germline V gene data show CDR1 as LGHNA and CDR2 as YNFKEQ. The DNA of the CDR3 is TGTGCCAGCAGCCAAGATTCAGAGGGTGGCGCTGAAGCTTTCTTT. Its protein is CASSQDSEGGAEAFF.

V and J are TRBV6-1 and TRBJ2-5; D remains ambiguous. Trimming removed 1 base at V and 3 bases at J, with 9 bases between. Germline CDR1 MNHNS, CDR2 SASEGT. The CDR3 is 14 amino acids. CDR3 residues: CASSEGVGKETQYF. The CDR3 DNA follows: TGTGCCAGCAGTGAAGGCGTAGGAAAAGAGACCCAGTACTTC.

The DNA of the CDR3 is TGCAGTGCTAGAGCCGACAGGACCAATCAGCCCCAGCATTTT. Amino acid sequence: CSARADRTNQPQHF. The chain recombines TRBV20-1 with TRBJ1-5; tentatively, D is TRBD1 (6 bases). Trimming removed 1 base from V and 3 bases from J, with 10 bases in between. Germline V CDR1 and CDR2: DFQATT, SNEGSKA (reference sequence). The CDR3 is 14 amino acids.

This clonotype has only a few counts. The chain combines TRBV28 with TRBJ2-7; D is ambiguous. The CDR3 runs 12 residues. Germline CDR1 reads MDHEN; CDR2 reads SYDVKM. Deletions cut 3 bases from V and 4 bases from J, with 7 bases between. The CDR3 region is CASSFQPYEQYF. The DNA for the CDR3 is TGTGCCAGCAGTTTCCAACCTTACGAGCAGTACTTC.

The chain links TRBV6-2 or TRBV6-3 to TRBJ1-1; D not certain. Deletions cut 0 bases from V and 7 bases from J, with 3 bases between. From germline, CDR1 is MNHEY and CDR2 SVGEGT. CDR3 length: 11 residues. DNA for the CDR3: TGTGCCAGCAGTTACTCGGTTGAAGCTTTCTTT. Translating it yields CASSYSVEAFF.

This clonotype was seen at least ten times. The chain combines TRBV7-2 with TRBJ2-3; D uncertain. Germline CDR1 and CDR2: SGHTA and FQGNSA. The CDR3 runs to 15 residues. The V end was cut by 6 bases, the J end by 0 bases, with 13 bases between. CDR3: CASSPTWLSTDTQYF. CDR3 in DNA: TGTGCCAGCAGTCCAACGTGGCTCAGCACAGATACGCAGTATTTT.

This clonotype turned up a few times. The CDR3 DNA follows: TGTGCCAGCAGGGGACAGGTTCAGGATGAGCAGTTCTTC. This sequence encodes CASRGQVQDEQFF. J is TRBJ2-1 and V is TRBV2, with 8 bases identical to TRBD1. Trimming took 6 bases from V and 8 from J; bases not matched to a gene: 6. The CDR3 has 13 amino acids. Germline CDR1 SNHLY, CDR2 FYNNEI.

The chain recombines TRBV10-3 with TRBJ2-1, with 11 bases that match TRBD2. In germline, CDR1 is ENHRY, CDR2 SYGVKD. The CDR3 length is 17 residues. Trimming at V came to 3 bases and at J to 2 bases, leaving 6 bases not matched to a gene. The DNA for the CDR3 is TGTGCCATCAGTGATCAAATAGCGGGAGGGCCCTACAATGAGCAGTTCTTC. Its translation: CAISDQIAGGPYNEQFF.

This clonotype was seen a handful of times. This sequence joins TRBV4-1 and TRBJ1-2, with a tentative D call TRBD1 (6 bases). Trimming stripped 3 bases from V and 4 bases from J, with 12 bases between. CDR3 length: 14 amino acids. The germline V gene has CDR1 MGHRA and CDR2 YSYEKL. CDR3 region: CASSQDRDTYGYTF. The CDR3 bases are TGCGCCAGCAGCCAGGACCGGGACACCTATGGCTACACCTTC.

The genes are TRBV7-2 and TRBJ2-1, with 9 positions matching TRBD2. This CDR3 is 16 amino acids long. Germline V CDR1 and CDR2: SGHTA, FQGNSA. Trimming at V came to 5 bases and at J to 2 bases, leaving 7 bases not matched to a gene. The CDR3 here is CASSPIAGATYNEQFF. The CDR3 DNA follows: TGTGCCAGCAGCCCTATAGCGGGAGCCACCTACAATGAGCAGTTCTTC. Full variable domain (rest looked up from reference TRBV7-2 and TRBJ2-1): GAGVSQSPSNKVTEKGKDVELRCDPISGHTALYWYRQSLGQGLEFLIYFQGNSAPDKSGLPSDRFSAERTGGSVSTLTIQRTQQEDSAVYLCASSPIAGATYNEQFFGPGTRLTVL.

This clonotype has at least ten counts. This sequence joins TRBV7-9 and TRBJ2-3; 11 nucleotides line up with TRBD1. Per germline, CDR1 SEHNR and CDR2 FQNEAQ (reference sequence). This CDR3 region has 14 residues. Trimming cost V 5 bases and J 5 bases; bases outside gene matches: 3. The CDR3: CASSRTGGVDTQYF. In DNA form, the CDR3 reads TGTGCCAGCAGCCGGACAGGGGGCGTAGATACGCAGTATTTT.

CDR3 protein: CASSEGTDYEQYV. In DNA form, the CDR3 reads TGCGCCAGCAGTGAAGGGACTGACTACGAGCAGTACGTC. V is TRBV10-2 and J is TRBJ2-7; D is perhaps TRBD2 (6 bases). There are 13 residues in the CDR3. In germline, CDR1 is WSHSY, CDR2 SAAADI. V lost 3 bases, J lost 3 bases, and 9 bases lay in between.